A single sample is the source of the 20 T cell receptor beta chains below, sequenced in a study of blood T cell repertoires in COVID-19. Method: immunoSEQ multiplex PCR; TCRdb's copy keeps in-frame clones and lacks some. The table lists around 69,000 clones, less than 90% of them singletons. What was sequenced was peripheral blood. All receptors derive from a man aged 45-65 years with active COVID-19.

The chain links TRBV27 to TRBJ2-2; D is undetermined. The CDR3 is 14 residues long. V gave up 4 bases and J gave up 1 base, with 7 bases separating them. Per the germline V gene, CDR1 is MNHEY and CDR2 is SMNVEV (reference sequence). The CDR3 region has the DNA TGTGCCAGCAGTTATAGTCGGAACACCGGGGAGCTGTTTTTT. This codes for CASSYSRNTGELFF.

The rearrangement uses TRBV3-1 (or the pseudogene TRBV3-2) and TRBJ2-5, with D tentatively TRBD1 (6 bases). CDR1 LGHDT and CDR2 YNNKEL come from the germline V gene (reference sequence). The CDR3 covers 15 residues. The V end lost 2 bases, the J end lost 2 bases, and 12 bases lay between the germline ends. DNA of the CDR3: TGTGCCAGCAGCCAATCGAGGGGGAAACAAGAGACCCAGTACTTC. It yields the protein CASSQSRGKQETQYF.

V gene TRBV9 combines with J gene TRBJ1-2; D is possibly TRBD1 (6 bases). The CDR3 runs 14 residues. V was trimmed by 6 bases and J by 0 bases, leaving 12 bases between them. The V gene's germline CDR1 is SGDLS and CDR2 YYNGEE. In DNA, the CDR3 is TGTGCCAGCACCGGACAGCTCACTAACTATGGCTACACCTTC. Translating it yields CASTGQLTNYGYTF.

The chain couples TRBV2 to TRBJ1-2; 10 bases match TRBD1. In germline, CDR1 is SNHLY, CDR2 FYNNEI. CDR3 length: 15 residues. The ends lost 1 base at V and 4 bases at J; junction bases unmatched: 3. The CDR3 bases are TGTGCCAGCAGTGAAGGGACAGGGGGAAGCTATGGCTACACCTTC. This codes for CASSEGTGGSYGYTF. Based on the CDR3 plus reference TRBV2 and TRBJ1-2, the full variable domain is EPEVTQTPSHQVTQMGQEVILRCVPISNHLYFYWYRQILGQKVEFLVSFYNNEISEKSEIFDDQFSVERPDGSNFTLKIRSTKLEDSAMYFCASSEGTGGSYGYTFGSGTRLTVV.

The chain is built from TRBV3-1 (or the pseudogene TRBV3-2) and TRBJ2-1; 11 bases fit TRBD2. CDR3 length: 15 amino acids. Germline-derived CDR1 and CDR2 are LGHDT and YNNKEL (reference sequence). The ends lost 5 bases at V and 4 bases at J; junction bases unmatched: 4. In DNA form, the CDR3 reads TGTGCCAGCAGCTCAACTAGCGGGAGTTACAATGAGCAGTTCTTC. Protein product: CASSSTSGSYNEQFF.

As for this clone: Other DNA sequences within the sample encode an identical CDR3. This chain connects TRBV18 to TRBJ1-2, with TRBD1 identical over 9 bases. The CDR3 covers 13 residues. CDR1 and CDR2 from the germline V gene are KGHSH and LQKENI. V trimming: 4 bases; J trimming: 3 bases; junction bases outside the gene matches: 0. CDR3 residues: CASSRQGDYGYTF. Here the CDR3 DNA reads TGTGCCAGCTCACGACAGGGGGACTATGGCTACACCTTC. Full variable domain (rest looked up from reference TRBV18 and TRBJ1-2): NAGVMQNPRHLVRRRGQEARLRCSPMKGHSHVYWYRQLPEEGLKFMVYLQKENIIDESGMPKERFSAEFPKEGPSILRIQQVVRGDSAAYFCASSRQGDYGYTFGSGTRLTVV.

The chain has TRBV27 and TRBJ2-3; 8 positions agree with TRBD1. The CDR3 consists of 15 residues. Germline loops: CDR1 MNHEY, CDR2 SMNVEV (reference sequence). The V and J ends lost 8 bases and 2 bases, in that order; junction bases with no gene match: 9. The CDR3 DNA sequence: TGTGCCAGCCCCAGGGGGCCTAGCGCCACAGATACGCAGTATTTT. Translation gives CASPRGPSATDTQYF.

This rearrangement joins TRBV7-9 to TRBJ2-2; 7 bases are shared with TRBD1. With 2 bases clipped from V and 6 bases from J, the junction kept 6 bases outside the gene matches. Germline V gene data show CDR1 as SEHNR and CDR2 as FQNEAQ (reference sequence). This CDR3 has 15 residues. CDR3 amino acids: CASSLSGDRAGELFF. CDR3 in DNA: TGTGCCAGCAGCTTATCAGGAGACAGGGCCGGGGAGCTGTTTTTT.

J is TRBJ1-1 and V is TRBV15; the D is unclear. The V gene's germline CDR1 is LNHNV and CDR2 YYDKDF (reference sequence). V dropped 1 base and J dropped 4 bases, with 13 bases sitting between them. This CDR3 is 15 amino acids long. The CDR3 bases are TGTGCCACCAGCAGAGTTGCCGCGGGTAGCACTGAAGCTTTCTTT. This gives the protein CATSRVAAGSTEAFF.

The genes are TRBV2 and TRBJ2-3; tentative D call: TRBD2 (5 bases). With 10 bases removed from V and 8 bases from J, the gap between germline ends came to 16 bases. This CDR3 comprises 12 residues. Germline CDR1 reads SNHLY; CDR2 reads FYNNEI. The CDR3 DNA reads TGTGCCACCCGACGGAGGTCAGGTACGCAGTATTTT. This gives the protein CATRRRSGTQYF.

In its sample, this clone was seen a few times. The chain is built from TRBV27 and TRBJ1-1, with D possibly matching TRBD1 (6 bases). Trimming took off 5 bases at V and 1 base at J, with 17 bases between the two ends. The germline CDR1 and CDR2 sequences are MNHEY and SMNVEV (reference sequence). The CDR3 is 16 amino acids. The CDR3 here is CASSTTGWVKNTEAFF. The CDR3 DNA reads TGTGCCAGCAGTACAACAGGGTGGGTCAAGAACACTGAAGCTTTCTTT.

CDR3 sequence reads: CASSLGGSGGPQGYTF. For the CDR3, the DNA is TGCGCCAGCAGCTTGGGAGGGTCAGGGGGTCCCCAAGGCTACACCTTC. V gene TRBV5-1 combines with J gene TRBJ1-2; 7 nucleotides agree with TRBD1. Germline V gives CDR1 SGHRS, CDR2 YFSETQ. With 0 bases clipped from V and 8 bases from J, the junction kept 13 bases outside the gene matches. The CDR3 sequence is 16 residues long.

This chain links TRBV2 with TRBJ2-3; a possible D gene is TRBD1 (6 bases). The CDR3 runs to 15 residues. CDR1 SNHLY and CDR2 FYNNEI come from the germline V gene. V was clipped by 2 bases and J by 0 bases, with 9 bases between them. CDR3 loop: CASSESGVSTDTQYF. The CDR3 bases are TGTGCCAGCAGTGAATCAGGGGTTAGCACAGATACGCAGTATTTT.

The chain links TRBV6-5 to TRBJ1-3, with D perhaps matching TRBD1 (5 bases). Trimming removed 0 bases at V and 2 bases at J, with 8 bases between. CDR3 length equals 15 residues. Germline assignment: CDR1 MNHEY and CDR2 SVGAGI. The CDR3 bases are TGTGCCAGCAGTTACTCCATAGGGGCTGGAAACACCATATATTTT. This translates into CASSYSIGAGNTIYF.

This rearrangement joins TRBV6-1 to TRBJ2-7; a possible D gene is TRBD1 (5 bases). The germline V gene has CDR1 MNHNS and CDR2 SASEGT. Between the trimmed V and J ends, which lost 2 bases and 5 bases, there was a span of 19 bases. The CDR3 length is 16 residues. The CDR3 region has the DNA TGTGCCAGCAGTGAAAAGTGGGGCGCTAATAATAACGAGCAGTACTTC. Residues: CASSEKWGANNNEQYF.

V usage is TRBV7-2 and J usage is TRBJ1-2; weak D call: TRBD1 (6 bases). The CDR3 is 15 amino acids. V was pared by 2 bases and J by 8 bases, with 18 bases between. Germline values: CDR1 SGHTA, CDR2 FQGNSA. The CDR3 is CASSLPSQGLGGYTF. CDR3 DNA: TGTGCCAGCAGCTTACCAAGTCAGGGGTTAGGGGGCTACACCTTC.

The chain combines TRBV28 with TRBJ2-7, with a tentative D call TRBD1 (6 bases). Germline V lookup: CDR1 MDHEN, CDR2 SYDVKM. The length of the CDR3 is 14 residues. The V gene lost 3 bases and the J gene lost 3 bases, with 12 bases spanning the gap. The CDR3 reads CASSFWDKFYEQYF. The CDR3 nucleotides are TGTGCCAGCAGTTTTTGGGACAAATTCTACGAGCAGTACTTC.

The table lists this clone with a few counts. CDR3 sequence reads: CSALQGARKYF. The CDR3 region has the DNA TGCAGTGCTTTACAGGGGGCGCGAAAGTATTTT. The chain is built from TRBV20-1 and TRBJ2-3; TRBD1 matches 9 bases. Trimming cost V 5 bases and J 13 bases; bases outside gene matches: 7. The CDR3 runs to 11 residues. The germline V gene encodes CDR1 DFQATT and CDR2 SNEGSKA (reference sequence).

This clone was observed a single time. The V gene is TRBV9, the J gene TRBJ1-6, with D hard to call. V was shortened by 0 bases and J by 10 bases, with 14 bases between the two germline ends. Germline values: CDR1 SGDLS, CDR2 YYNGEE. This CDR3 contains 15 residues. This CDR3 is CASSVDVLAHSPLHF. Here the CDR3 DNA reads TGTGCCAGCAGCGTAGATGTTCTAGCCCACTCACCCCTCCACTTT.

The chain couples TRBV3-1 (or the pseudogene TRBV3-2) to TRBJ2-1, with 11 bases lining up with TRBD2. This CDR3 region has 19 residues. Germline assignment: CDR1 LGHDT and CDR2 YNNKEL (reference sequence). The V and J ends lost 2 bases and 6 bases, in that order; junction bases with no gene match: 15. In DNA, the CDR3 is TGTGCCAGCAGCCAAATCCGGACTAGCGGGCTCAGTAACCGCAATGAGCAGTTCTTC. Translated, it gives CASSQIRTSGLSNRNEQFF.